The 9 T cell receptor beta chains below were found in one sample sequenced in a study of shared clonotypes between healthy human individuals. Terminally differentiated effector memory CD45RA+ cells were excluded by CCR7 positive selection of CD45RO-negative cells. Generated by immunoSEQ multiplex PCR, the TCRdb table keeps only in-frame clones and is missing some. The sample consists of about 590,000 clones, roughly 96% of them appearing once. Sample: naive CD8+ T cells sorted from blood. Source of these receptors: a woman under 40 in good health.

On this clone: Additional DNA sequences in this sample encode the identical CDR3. This CDR3 is CASSLNTGELFF. CDR3 sequence (DNA): TGTGCCAGCAGTTTGAACACCGGGGAGCTGTTTTTT. The gene calls are TRBV28 and TRBJ2-2; D is undetermined. V lost 3 bases, J lost 1 base, and 0 bases lay in between. CDR1 and CDR2 (germline): MDHEN, SYDVKM. This CDR3 region has 12 residues.

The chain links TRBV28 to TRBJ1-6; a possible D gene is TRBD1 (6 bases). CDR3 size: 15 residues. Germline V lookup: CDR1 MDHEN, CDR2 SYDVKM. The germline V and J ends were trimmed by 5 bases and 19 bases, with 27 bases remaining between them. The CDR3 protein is CASSTDLDQGSGAHF. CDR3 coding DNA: TGTGCCAGCAGTACCGACCTAGACCAGGGGAGTGGGGCTCACTTT.

The CDR3 bases are TGTGCCAGCAGGGAAACGGGGAACACTGAAGCTTTCTTT. Its protein is CASRETGNTEAFF. This chain connects TRBV2 to TRBJ1-1; D not certain. V lost 6 bases to trimming and J lost 1 base, with 9 bases between them. CDR1 and CDR2 from the germline V gene are SNHLY and FYNNEI. This CDR3 has 13 residues.

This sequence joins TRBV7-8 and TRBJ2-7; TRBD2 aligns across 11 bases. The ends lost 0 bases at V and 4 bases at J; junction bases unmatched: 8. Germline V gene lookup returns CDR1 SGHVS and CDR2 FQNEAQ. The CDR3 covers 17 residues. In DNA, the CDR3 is TGTGCCAGCAGCTTAGCACTAGCGGGAGCCGTGGGTTACGAGCAGTACTTC. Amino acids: CASSLALAGAVGYEQYF.

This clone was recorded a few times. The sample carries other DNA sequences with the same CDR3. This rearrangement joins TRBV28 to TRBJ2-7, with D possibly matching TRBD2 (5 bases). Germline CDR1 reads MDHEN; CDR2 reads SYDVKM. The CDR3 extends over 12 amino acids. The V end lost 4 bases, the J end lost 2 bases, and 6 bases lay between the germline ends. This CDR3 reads CASSSGTYEQYF. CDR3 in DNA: TGTGCCAGCAGTTCCGGGACCTACGAGCAGTACTTC.

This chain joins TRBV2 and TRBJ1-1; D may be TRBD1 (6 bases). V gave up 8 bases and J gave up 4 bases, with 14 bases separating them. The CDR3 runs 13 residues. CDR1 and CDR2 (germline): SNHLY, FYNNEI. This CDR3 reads CASPPGAATEAFF. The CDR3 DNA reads TGTGCCAGCCCCCCAGGGGCGGCCACTGAAGCTTTCTTT.

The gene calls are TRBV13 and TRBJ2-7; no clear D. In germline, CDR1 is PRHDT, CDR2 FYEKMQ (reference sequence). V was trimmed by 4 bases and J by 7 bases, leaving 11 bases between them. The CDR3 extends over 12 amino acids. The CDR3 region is CASSSTLEEQYF. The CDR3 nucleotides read TGTGCCAGCAGCTCTACCCTGGAAGAGCAGTACTTC. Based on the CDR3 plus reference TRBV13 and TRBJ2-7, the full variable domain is AAGVIQSPRHLIKEKRETATLKCYPIPRHDTVYWYQQGPGQDPQFLISFYEKMQSDKGSIPDRFSAQQFSDYHSELNMSSLELGDSALYFCASSSTLEEQYFGPGTRLTVT.

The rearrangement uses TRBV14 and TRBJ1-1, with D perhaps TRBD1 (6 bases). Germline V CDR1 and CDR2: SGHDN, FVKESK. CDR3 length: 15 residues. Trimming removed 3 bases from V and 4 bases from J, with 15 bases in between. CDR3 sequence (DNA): TGTGCCAGCAGCCACGACTTGACAGGAGGCACTGAAGCTTTCTTT. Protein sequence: CASSHDLTGGTEAFF.

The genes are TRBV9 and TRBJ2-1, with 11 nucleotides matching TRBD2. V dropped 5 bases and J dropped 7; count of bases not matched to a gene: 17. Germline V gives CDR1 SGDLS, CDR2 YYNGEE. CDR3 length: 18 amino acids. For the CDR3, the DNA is TGTGCCAGCAGTGCCGGGACTAGCGGAAGGGGGGGTTTGAATGAGCAGTTCTTC. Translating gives CASSAGTSGRGGLNEQFF.